Below, 6 T cell receptor beta chains from the same sample are listed, as sequenced in a study of blood T cell repertoires in COVID-19 (TCRdb year 2020). The library was obtained by the immunoSEQ multiplex PCR assay. Drawn from immuneACCESS, this table holds only the in-frame rearrangements with V and J called that TCRdb kept. Clones are partly lost; checked studies trace under half to an unresolved V gene and leave the rest unexplained. This sample is represented by under 150,000 clones; around 85% of them were singletons. The top ten clonotypes cover around 19% of the sample. Material for sequencing was peripheral blood. The receptors shown here come from a woman aged 50 to 60 who had recovered from COVID-19.

The rearrangement links TRBV3-1 (or the pseudogene TRBV3-2) to TRBJ1-3, with a possible D match to TRBD1 (5 bases). Germline loops: CDR1 LGHDT, CDR2 YNNKEL (reference sequence). Trimming removed 1 base at V and 9 bases at J, with 7 bases between. The CDR3 totals 12 residues. The CDR3: CASSQAGGTIYF. The CDR3 nucleotides are TGTGCCAGCAGCCAAGCCGGGGGCACCATATATTTT.

This clone appeared once. The J gene is TRBJ1-5, the V gene TRBV19; unclear D gene. This CDR3 has 15 residues. Germline V gene sequence: CDR1 LNHDA, CDR2 SQIVND (reference sequence). The V end lost 6 bases, the J end lost 2 bases, and 14 bases lay between the germline ends. The CDR3 loop is CASSTEVLGNQPQHF. DNA for the CDR3: TGTGCCAGTAGCACCGAGGTTCTGGGCAATCAGCCCCAGCATTTT.

The chain is built from TRBV7-2 and TRBJ1-1; no firm D call. This CDR3 comprises 13 residues. V shed 2 bases and J shed 3 bases, with 7 bases lying between them. Germline CDR1 and CDR2: SGHTA and FQGNSA. Here the CDR3 reads CASSLSLDTEAFF. The CDR3 DNA sequence: TGTGCCAGCAGCTTATCCCTAGACACTGAAGCTTTCTTT.

The V gene is TRBV14, the J gene TRBJ2-4; a weak D match, TRBD1 (7 bases). Trimming stripped 1 base from V and 3 bases from J, with 10 bases between. Per germline, CDR1 SGHDN and CDR2 FVKESK. The CDR3 is 15 residues long. The CDR3 is CASSQAQGGKNIQYF. The CDR3 region has the DNA TGTGCCAGCAGCCAAGCCCAGGGGGGCAAAAACATTCAGTACTTC.

The rearrangement joins TRBV19 to TRBJ1-2; the D gene is possibly TRBD1 (5 bases). This CDR3 has 16 residues. CDR1 is LNHDA, CDR2 SQIVND, per germline (reference sequence). Deletions cut 5 bases from V and 1 base from J, with 17 bases between. DNA of the CDR3: TGTGCCAGTAGTTTCAGGACATCTCGACTTAACTATGGCTACACCTTC. This codes for CASSFRTSRLNYGYTF. The whole variable domain, filled in from reference TRBV19 and TRBJ1-2, reads DGGITQSPKYLFRKEGQNVTLSCEQNLNHDAMYWYRQDPGQGLRLIYYSQIVNDFQKGDIAEGYSVSREKKESFPLTVTSAQKNPTAFYLCASSFRTSRLNYGYTFGSGTRLTVV.

This clone was seen ten or more times. The rearrangement links TRBV19 to TRBJ2-1, with 8 nucleotides matching TRBD2. The CDR3 length is 20 residues. J lost 8 bases, V lost 6 bases, and 27 bases had no gene match. Germline V gene data show CDR1 as LNHDA and CDR2 as SQIVND (reference sequence). CDR3 in DNA: TGTGCCAGTAGGCCTCTATCCCCTCCCGCCGAGCGGGAGACGATCTATGAGCAGTTCTTC. Its protein is CASRPLSPPAERETIYEQFF. Combining the CDR3 with reference TRBV19 and TRBJ2-1 gives the whole variable domain DGGITQSPKYLFRKEGQNVTLSCEQNLNHDAMYWYRQDPGQGLRLIYYSQIVNDFQKGDIAEGYSVSREKKESFPLTVTSAQKNPTAFYLCASRPLSPPAERETIYEQFFGPGTRLTVL.